This TCR beta chain was identified during a study of T cell responses to AZD1222 COVID-19 vaccine. Study as a whole: It was second doses at about 4 or about 12 weeks that were pooled.

Trimming removed 5 bases at V and 5 bases at J, with 9 bases between. There are 11 residues in the CDR3. Germline CDR1 and CDR2: DFQATT and SNEGSKA (reference sequence). Points on this clone: Its antigen remains unknown.

Findings of the study overall: Nearly half of the spike-specific TCRs reportedly recognize variant regions that carry no mutations. The donor group comprised mostly white British people and more females; the analysis possibly underestimated clonal diversity. Two doses of AZD1222 preceded a rise in Spike-specific TCR breadth and depth.

TCRdb's table, derived via immunoSEQ multiplex PCR, lists solely in-frame clones and lacks some. The table includes some 90,000 clones, around 90% detected once. The clonotype originates from an adult in good health. Here the sequenced sample was peripheral blood, taken on day 0 of AZD1222 vaccination. The chain uses TRBV20-1 and TRBJ2-5; no reliable D call. The chain's CDR3 is CSAWRVETQYF. CDR3 nucleotides: TGCAGTGCTTGGCGCGTGGAGACCCAGTACTTC.